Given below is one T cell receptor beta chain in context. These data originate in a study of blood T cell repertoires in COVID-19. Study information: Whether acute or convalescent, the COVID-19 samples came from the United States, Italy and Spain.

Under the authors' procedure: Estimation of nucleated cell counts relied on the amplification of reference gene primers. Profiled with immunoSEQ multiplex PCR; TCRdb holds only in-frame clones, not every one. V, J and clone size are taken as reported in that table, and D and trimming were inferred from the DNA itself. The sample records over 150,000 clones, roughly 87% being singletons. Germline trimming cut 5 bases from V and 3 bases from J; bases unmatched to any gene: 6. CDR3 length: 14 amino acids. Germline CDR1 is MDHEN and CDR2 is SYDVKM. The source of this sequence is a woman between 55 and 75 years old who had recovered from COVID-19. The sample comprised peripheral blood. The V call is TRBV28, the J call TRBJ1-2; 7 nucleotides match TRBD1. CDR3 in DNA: TGTGCCAGCAGTAAGATTCAGGGGGACTATGGCTACACCTTC. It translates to CASSKIQGDYGYTF.